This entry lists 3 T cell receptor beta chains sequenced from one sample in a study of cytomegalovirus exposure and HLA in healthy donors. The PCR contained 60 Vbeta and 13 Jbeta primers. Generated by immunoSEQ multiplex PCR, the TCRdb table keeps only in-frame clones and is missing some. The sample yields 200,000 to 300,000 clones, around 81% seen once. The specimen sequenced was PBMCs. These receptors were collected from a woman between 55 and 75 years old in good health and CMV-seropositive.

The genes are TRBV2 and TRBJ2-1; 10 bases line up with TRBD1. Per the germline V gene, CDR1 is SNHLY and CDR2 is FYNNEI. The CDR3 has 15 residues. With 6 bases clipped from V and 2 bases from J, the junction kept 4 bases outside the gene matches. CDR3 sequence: CASRTGQGAYNEQFF. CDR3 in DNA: TGTGCCAGCAGGACTGGACAGGGGGCCTACAATGAGCAGTTCTTC.

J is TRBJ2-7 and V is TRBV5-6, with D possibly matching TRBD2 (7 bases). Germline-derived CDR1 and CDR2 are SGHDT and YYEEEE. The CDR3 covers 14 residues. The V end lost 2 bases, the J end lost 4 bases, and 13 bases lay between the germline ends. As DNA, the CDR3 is TGTGCCAGCAGCTTCGGGGGGCGACTGTACGAGCAGTACTTC. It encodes CASSFGGRLYEQYF.

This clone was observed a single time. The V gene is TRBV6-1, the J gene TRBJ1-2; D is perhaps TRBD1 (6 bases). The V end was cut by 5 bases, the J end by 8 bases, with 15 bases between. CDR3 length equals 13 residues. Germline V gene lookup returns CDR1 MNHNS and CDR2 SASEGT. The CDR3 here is CASSRAGGLGYTF. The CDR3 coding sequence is TGTGCCAGCAGTCGAGCCGGGGGGCTGGGCTACACCTTC.